This T cell receptor beta chain was sequenced for a study of T cell changes during pregnancy in multiple sclerosis. Clones were read by immunoSEQ multiplex PCR, and TCRdb kept only the in-frame ones, dropping some. The table records tens of thousands of clones, approximately 92% of them present only once. V was cut by 5 bases and J by 2 bases, with 18 bases left in between. The CDR3 consists of 16 residues. From germline, CDR1 is MDHEN and CDR2 SYDVKM. Sequences were derived from CD4+ T cells from peripheral blood mononuclear cells, sampled after pregnancy. The receptor was derived from a female donor with multiple sclerosis, enrolled in a pregnancy study. This chain uses TRBV28 with TRBJ2-5; perhaps TRBD1 as D (5 bases). CDR3 coding DNA: TGTGCCAGCAGTCACCAGGGTACCTGGAAACAAGAGACCCAGTACTTC. It specifies CASSHQGTWKQETQYF.